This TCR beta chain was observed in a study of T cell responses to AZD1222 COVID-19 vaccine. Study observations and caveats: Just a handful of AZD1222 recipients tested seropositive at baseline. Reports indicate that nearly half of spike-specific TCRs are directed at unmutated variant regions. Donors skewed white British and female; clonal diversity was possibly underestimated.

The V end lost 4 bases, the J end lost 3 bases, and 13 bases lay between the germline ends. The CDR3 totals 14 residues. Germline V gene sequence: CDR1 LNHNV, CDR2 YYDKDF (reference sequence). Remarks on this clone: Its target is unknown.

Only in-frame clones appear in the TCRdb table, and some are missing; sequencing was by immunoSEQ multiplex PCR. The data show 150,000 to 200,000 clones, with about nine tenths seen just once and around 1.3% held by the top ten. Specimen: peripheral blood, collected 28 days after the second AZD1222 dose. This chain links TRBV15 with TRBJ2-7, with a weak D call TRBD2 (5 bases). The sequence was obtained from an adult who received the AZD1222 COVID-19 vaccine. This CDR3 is CATSIGLIDYEQYF. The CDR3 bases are TGTGCCACCAGCATCGGACTCATTGACTACGAGCAGTACTTC.